The T cell receptor beta chain described here comes from a study of shared clonotypes between healthy human individuals. Whole-study results and caveats: Non-shared clonotypes had lower generation probabilities than clonotypes shared by all four sorted-subset donors. A generally larger estimated richness was seen in naive subsets than in memory subsets.

The CDR3 sequence is 14 residues long. With 2 bases removed from V and 3 bases from J, the gap between germline ends came to 11 bases. Germline V gene data show CDR1 as SGHNT and CDR2 as YYREEE (reference sequence). Several immunoSEQ plates held equal portions of the genomic DNA taken from each subset. Profiling relied on immunoSEQ multiplex PCR, and the TCRdb table lists in-frame clones only, not all of them. Counted here are 2 million or so clones, just under 95% occurring once; the ten biggest clones make up 1.1%. Naive-designated CD8 cells lacked CD45RO, were positively enriched for CCR7, and omitted terminally differentiated effector memory CD45RA+ cells. A single count supports this clone. What it binds is not known.

The sequence was obtained from a young man in good health. The specimen was naive CD8+ T cells sorted from blood. V is TRBV5-4 and J is TRBJ1-2, with D possibly TRBD1 on 6 matching bases. This CDR3 is CASSLISGDYGYTF. In nucleotides, the CDR3 is TGTGCCAGCAGCTTAATCTCAGGGGACTATGGCTACACCTTC.